This TCR beta chain is from a study of shared clonotypes between healthy human individuals. Assay: immunoSEQ multiplex PCR; the TCRdb copy retains only in-frame clones and omits some. The data hold hundreds of thousands of clones, with approximately 96% observed a single time. The V end lost 0 bases, the J end lost 3 bases, and 18 bases lay between the germline ends. The CDR3 loop spans 18 amino acids. The V gene's germline CDR1 is SGHDT and CDR2 YYEEEE. CD8 cells regarded as naive lacked CD45RO, were positively chosen for CCR7, and omitted terminally differentiated effector memory CD45RA+ cells. The sequence was collected from a woman under 40 in good health. The sequenced sample consisted of naive CD8+ T cells sorted from blood. The chain joins TRBV5-6 to TRBJ2-2; tentatively, D is TRBD1 or TRBD2 (5 bases each). This chain's CDR3 is CASSLGDREKGHTGELFF. The DNA for the CDR3 is TGTGCCAGCAGCTTGGGGGATAGGGAAAAGGGACACACCGGGGAGCTGTTTTTT. Drawing the rest from reference TRBV5-6 and TRBJ2-2, the complete variable domain is DAGVTQSPTHLIKTRGQQVTLRCSPKSGHDTVSWYQQALGQGPQFIFQYYEEEERQRGNFPDRFSGHQFPNYSSELNVNALLLGDSALYLCASSLGDREKGHTGELFFGEGSRLTVL.